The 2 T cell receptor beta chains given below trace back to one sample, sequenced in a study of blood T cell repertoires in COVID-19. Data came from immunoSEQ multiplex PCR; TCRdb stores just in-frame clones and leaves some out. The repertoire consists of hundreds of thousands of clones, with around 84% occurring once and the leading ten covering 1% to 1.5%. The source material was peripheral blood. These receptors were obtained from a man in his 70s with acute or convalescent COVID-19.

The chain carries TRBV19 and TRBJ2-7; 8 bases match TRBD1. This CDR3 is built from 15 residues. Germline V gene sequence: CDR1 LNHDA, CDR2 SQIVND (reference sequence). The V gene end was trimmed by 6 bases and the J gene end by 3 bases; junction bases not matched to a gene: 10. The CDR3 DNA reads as TGTGCCAGTAGACCCGCGGCAGGGGGCATCTACGAGCAGTACTTC. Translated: CASRPAAGGIYEQYF.

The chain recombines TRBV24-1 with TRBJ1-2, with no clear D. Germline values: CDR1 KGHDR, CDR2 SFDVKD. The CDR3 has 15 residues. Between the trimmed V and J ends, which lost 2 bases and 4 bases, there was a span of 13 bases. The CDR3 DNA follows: TGTGCCACCAGTGATTCTCGGGAAGAGACCTATGGCTACACCTTC. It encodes CATSDSREETYGYTF.